This TCR beta chain was sequenced in a study of beta chain features in type 1 diabetes. Study conclusions and caveats: There were fewer insertions and more deletions at the VDJ junctions of type 1 diabetes patients. When Type 1 diabetes patients were examined, their TCRB CDR3s proved moderately but significantly shorter in all four CD4+ subsets.

Isolation of CD4+ naive, central memory, regulatory and stem cell-like memory cells was achieved by sorting via CD45RO/CCR7/CD25/CD127/CD95/CD27. Purity (above 95%) was reached by all sorted populations. Concerning this clone: Its antigen is currently unknown.

Per the germline V gene, CDR1 is SGHRS and CDR2 is YFSETQ. The germline V and J ends were trimmed by 5 bases and 5 bases, with 13 bases remaining between them. The CDR3 extends over 13 amino acids. Expressed TCRB transcripts were sequenced because the isolated RNA had all been reverse transcribed beforehand. Profiling relied on immunoSEQ multiplex PCR, and the TCRdb table lists in-frame clones only, not all of them. The profile shows roughly 220,000 clones, around 15% of them singletons. The TCR sequence derives from a man in his thirties or forties with type 1 diabetes. Sequencing was carried out using naive CD4+ T cells from blood. V gene TRBV5-1 combines with J gene TRBJ2-5; tentative D call: TRBD1 (5 bases). As DNA, the CDR3 is TGCGCCAGCAGAGGGCAGGGCTGGGAGACCCAGTACTTC. Amino acid sequence: CASRGQGWETQYF.